Listed below are T cell receptor beta chains from one sample, sequenced in a study of blood T cell repertoires in COVID-19. The protocol was immunoSEQ multiplex PCR, while the TCRdb copy is restricted to in-frame clones and leaves out a portion. Of about 370,000 clones listed, approximately 92% are singletons. The sequenced material came from PBMCs or T cells enriched from blood (not recorded which). The receptors were gathered from a man between 18 and 29 years old who had recovered from COVID-19. Both conserved end residues are part of each CDR3. The order of the fields is V gene, clone size, J gene, D gene, CDR3 DNA, CDR3 protein. D genes are given only for firm matches. Expanded clones get a size class; other rows say once, few or many, or leave the size out.

TRBV5-1	once	TRBJ1-1	TRBD1	TGCGCCAGCAGCTTCCTAGGACAGGGAGATGAAGCTTTCTTT	CASSFLGQGDEAFF
TRBV27	once	TRBJ1-4	TRBD1	TGTGCCAGCGGACTCTTGGACAGGGAAGCGGGGGAAAAACTGTTTTTT	CASGLLDREAGEKLFF
TRBV2	few	TRBJ1-2	TRBD1	TGTGCCAGCAGTGGACAGGGTTCTAACTATGGCTACACCTTC	CASSGQGSNYGYTF
TRBV27	once	TRBJ2-7	-	TGTGCCAGCAGTTTGACTCAGACAGTAAGGCAGTACTTC	CASSLTQTVRQYF
TRBV4-3	-	TRBJ2-2	TRBD2	TGCGCCAGCAGCCAAGGCCGACTAGCGGCTCGATCGGACACCGGGGAGCTGTTTTTT	CASSQGRLAARSDTGELFF
TRBV7-3	once	TRBJ1-5	-	TGTGCCAGCAGCCCCACGGGGGGGGTGAATCAGCCCCAGCATTTT	CASSPTGGVNQPQHF
TRBV28	-	TRBJ1-2	-	TGTGCCAGCAGTTTATCCCAAATCCGGGGTGGCTACACCTTC	CASSLSQIRGGYTF
TRBV12-3/TRBV12-4	-	TRBJ2-1	-	TGTGCCAGCAGCCTAAACTACAAGAATGAGCAGTTCTTC	CASSLNYKNEQFF
TRBV7-2	-	TRBJ1-2	TRBD1	TGTGCCAGCAGCTTAACAGGGGGCGTTTATGGCTACACCTTC	CASSLTGGVYGYTF
TRBV11-3	-	TRBJ2-1	TRBD1	TGTGCCAGCAGCTTATTTGGGGACAGGGGACACAATGAGCAGTTCTTC	CASSLFGDRGHNEQFF
TRBV15	-	TRBJ2-2	TRBD1	TGTGCCACCAGCAGAGCTAGAGGACAGGGGGCTACTTCCGGGGAGCTGTTTTTT	CATSRARGQGATSGELFF
TRBV19	-	TRBJ2-7	-	TGTGCCAGTAGTATTGTAAGTCGACAGCCCGAGCAGTACTTC	CASSIVSRQPEQYF
TRBV7-2	-	TRBJ2-1	TRBD2	TGTGCCAGCAGCTTAGAGCCCCTAGCGGGTGAGCAGTTCTTC	CASSLEPLAGEQFF
TRBV18	once	TRBJ1-1	TRBD1	TGTGCCAGCTCTCGTGGACAGGACATGAACACTGAAGCTTTCTTT	CASSRGQDMNTEAFF
TRBV27	-	TRBJ1-6	-	TGTGCCAGCAGTTTAGCGTCGGAGGGAATCAATTCACCCCTCCACTTT	CASSLASEGINSPLHF
TRBV6-5	once	TRBJ2-7	TRBD1	TGTGCCAGCCACCGACAGGGGCACTACGAGCAGTACTTC	CASHRQGHYEQYF
TRBV3-1/TRBV3-2	-	TRBJ1-6	TRBD1	TGTGCCAGCAGACAACTGGGACAGACCAATTCACCCCTCCACTTT	CASRQLGQTNSPLHF
TRBV4-3	-	TRBJ2-1	-	TGCGCCAGCAGCCAAAACCCGGGCAATGAGCAGTTCTTC	CASSQNPGNEQFF
TRBV30	-	TRBJ2-2	TRBD1	TGTGCCTGGAACAGGGGTGGGGCCGGCACCGGGGAGCTGTTTTTT	CAWNRGGAGTGELFF
TRBV7-9	-	TRBJ1-2	TRBD1	TGTGCCAGCAGCCAAACGACAGGGGTTGGCTATGGCTACACCTTC	CASSQTTGVGYGYTF
TRBV7-2	few	TRBJ2-1	-	TGTGCCAGCAGCCGCCGCCAGGGCAATGAGCAGTTCTTC	CASSRRQGNEQFF
TRBV5-4	-	TRBJ1-1	-	TGTGCCAGCAGCTTGGACGACAGGACTGAAGCTTTCTTT	CASSLDDRTEAFF
TRBV19	-	TRBJ2-3	TRBD1	TGTGCCAGTAGTCCGAGGACAGGCGTTGCAGATACGCAGTATTTT	CASSPRTGVADTQYF
TRBV6-5	-	TRBJ1-1	TRBD1	TGTGCCAGCAGCGCTGGACAGGGGGGTACTGAAGCTTTCTTT	CASSAGQGGTEAFF
TRBV28	-	TRBJ1-5	TRBD1	TGTGCCAGCCGGGGACAGGGGGCAGGCAATCAGCCCCAGCATTTT	CASRGQGAGNQPQHF
TRBV6-5	-	TRBJ1-5	-	TGTGCCAGCAGGATGGGAGGCCCTAGCAATCAGCCCCAGCATTTT	CASRMGGPSNQPQHF
TRBV3-1/TRBV3-2	-	TRBJ1-4	-	TGTGCCAGCAGCCAAGTCGGCAGGGCTGGGGAAAAACTGTTTTTT	CASSQVGRAGEKLFF
TRBV28	-	TRBJ1-1	-	TGTGCCAGCAGCCATGGGAGGGGGTTGGATGAAGCTTTCTTT	CASSHGRGLDEAFF
TRBV11-2	-	TRBJ2-1	TRBD2	TGTGCCAGCACCGAAGGGTGGAGCGGGAGCTACAATGAGCAGTTCTTC	CASTEGWSGSYNEQFF
TRBV5-1	-	TRBJ2-2	-	TGCGCCAGCAGCTTGGCCCAACAGGGTGCCACCGGGGAGCTGTTTTTT	CASSLAQQGATGELFF
TRBV7-2	once	TRBJ1-1	-	TGTGCCAGCAGCTCCCAGGGAGGATACACTGAAGCTTTCTTT	CASSSQGGYTEAFF
TRBV5-6	-	TRBJ1-2	TRBD1	TGTGCCAGCAGCTTGTGGGACAGGGGCTTTGCTGGCTACACCTTC	CASSLWDRGFAGYTF
TRBV3-1/TRBV3-2	-	TRBJ1-2	-	TGTGCCAGCAGCCAAGTTGTTTCGGATGGCTACACCTTC	CASSQVVSDGYTF
TRBV27	-	TRBJ1-2	TRBD1	TGTGCCAGCAGTCCCGTTTCCCGGGACAGGGGTCGGAACTATGGCTACACCTTC	CASSPVSRDRGRNYGYTF
TRBV3-1/TRBV3-2	-	TRBJ1-3	-	TGTGCCAGCAGCCCCGTACAGGGAGCAGGAAACACCATATATTTT	CASSPVQGAGNTIYF
TRBV5-1	-	TRBJ1-3	-	TGCGCCAGCAGCTTTGATGCAGGGGCCTCTGGAAACACCATATATTTT	CASSFDAGASGNTIYF
TRBV4-3	-	TRBJ2-3	TRBD2	TGCGCCAGCAGCCAAGATGGAGCGGGAGGGGCGCAGTATTTT	CASSQDGAGGAQYF
TRBV5-1	-	TRBJ2-1	TRBD2	TGCGCCAGCAGCTTGTTCTCTAGCGGGGTTGTGAATGAGCAGTTCTTC	CASSLFSSGVVNEQFF
TRBV5-6	-	TRBJ2-7	TRBD1	TGTGCCAGCAGCTTGGACAGGGGGCTTATCCACTACGAGCAGTACTTC	CASSLDRGLIHYEQYF
TRBV19	-	TRBJ2-2	-	TGTGCCAGTAGTAGCGCGACAGAGTACACCGGGGAGCTGTTTTTT	CASSSATEYTGELFF
TRBV18	-	TRBJ2-2	-	TGTGCCAGCTCACGGCAGGCCCGAGAGCTGTTTTTT	CASSRQARELFF
TRBV27	-	TRBJ1-6	-	TGTGCCAGCAGTTTATCAAGGGGGGGGAACTCACCCCTCCACTTT	CASSLSRGGNSPLHF
TRBV19	-	TRBJ1-6	TRBD1	TGTGCCAGTAACGGACAGGGCCTTAATTCACCCCTCCACTTT	CASNGQGLNSPLHF
TRBV5-1	few	TRBJ1-1	-	TGCGCCAGCAGCCTCTTAAATACAGCAGTTGAAGCTTTCTTT	CASSLLNTAVEAFF
TRBV18	-	TRBJ2-7	TRBD1	TGTGCCAGCTCACGGGGACAGGCCTACGAGCAGTACTTC	CASSRGQAYEQYF
TRBV7-2	-	TRBJ2-3	-	TGTGCCAGCAGCTTAACCGGCGGTTACACAGATACGCAGTATTTT	CASSLTGGYTDTQYF